What follows describes a single T cell receptor beta chain. This clone's antigen is unknown. One base away there is no much larger clone; base qualities are not given. The protocol used for the library was RT-PCR. The reads were generated on an Illumina HiSeq 2500. In TCRdb, the public reads were trimmed at Q25 with fastp and aligned with MiXCR, with productive beta chains retained. Duplicate CDR3 protein sequences are folded into a single record with the most common DNA and genes. A total of 300,000 to 350,000 distinct CDR3 sequences appear in this sample, about a fifth of them only once. The ten largest clones represent roughly 10% of the sample. The data belong to a study of response to subunit inactivated influenza vaccine (dated by TCRdb to the late 2010s). At the level of the whole study: To follow how T cells responded to a trivalent subunit inactivated influenza vaccine, the researchers relied on deep quantitative profiling of the T cell receptor repertoire.

The CDR3 starts with the cysteine, ends with the phenylalanine, and has 16 residues. Only CDR3 DNA remains: 48 bases, in frame from the first base. CDR1 is given as SGHAT and CDR2 as FQNNGV, both from the germline V gene. The V end loses 5 bases and the J end loses 5 bases, and a stretch of 16 bases separates them. Beyond this particular receptor, the publication reports: According to the authors, only a limited number of new T cells may be recruited by each seasonal influenza vaccination.

The sequence came from a man aged 45 to 75 who received an inactivated influenza vaccine. Donor details come from another sample of the same person, matched by shared clones. The V and J segments used are TRBV11-2 and TRBJ1-6; the D gene cannot be resolved reliably. Sample: PBMCs from blood, taken around 22 months after vaccination. The CDR3 reads as follows: CASSNTRLRDNSPLHF. The nucleotide sequence is TGTGCCAGCAGCAATACCAGGCTGCGGGATAATTCACCCCTCCACTTT.